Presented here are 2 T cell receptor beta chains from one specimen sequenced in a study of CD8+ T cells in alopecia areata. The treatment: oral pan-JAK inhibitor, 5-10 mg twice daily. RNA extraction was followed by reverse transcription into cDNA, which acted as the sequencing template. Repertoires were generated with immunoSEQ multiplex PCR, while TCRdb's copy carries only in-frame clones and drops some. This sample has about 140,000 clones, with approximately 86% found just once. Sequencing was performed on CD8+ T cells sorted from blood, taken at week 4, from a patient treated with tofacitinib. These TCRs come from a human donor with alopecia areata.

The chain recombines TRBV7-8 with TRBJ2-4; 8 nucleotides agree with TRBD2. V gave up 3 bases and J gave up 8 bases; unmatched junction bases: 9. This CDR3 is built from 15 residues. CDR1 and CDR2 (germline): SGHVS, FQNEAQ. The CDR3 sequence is CASSFREGGMDIQYF. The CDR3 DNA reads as TGTGCCAGCAGCTTTCGGGAGGGGGGTATGGACATTCAGTACTTC.

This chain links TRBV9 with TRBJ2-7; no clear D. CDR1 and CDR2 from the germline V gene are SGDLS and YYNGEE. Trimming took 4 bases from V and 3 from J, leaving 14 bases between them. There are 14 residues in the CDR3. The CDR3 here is CASSHVGTGYEQYF. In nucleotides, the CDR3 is TGTGCCAGCAGCCATGTAGGTACCGGCTACGAGCAGTACTTC.